A selection of T cell receptor beta chains follows, all from one sample in a study of sequential checkpoint blockade in melanoma. Method: immunoSEQ multiplex PCR; TCRdb's copy keeps in-frame clones and lacks some. Of about 6,900 clones listed, around 78% are singletons. Sequences were derived from CD8+ T cells sorted from blood (inferred from file names), sampled from a patient given nivolumab and ipilimumab in sequence. The receptors were gathered from a human donor with melanoma. CDR3s include the opening cysteine and the closing phenylalanine or tryptophan. D genes are given only for firm matches. Only part of the rows carry a size: once, few, many, or a class if the clone is expanded.

j_gene	len	abundance	d_gene	v_gene	CDR3nt	CDR3aa
TRBJ1-1	13	NA	NA	TRBV19	TGTGCCAGTAGTCCCCTGACAGGTACTGAAGCTTTCTTT	CASSPLTGTEAFF
TRBJ2-2	15	NA	TRBD1	TRBV30	TGTGCCTGGAGTGTGGGGACAGGAGGAACCGGGGAGCTGTTTTTT	CAWSVGTGGTGELFF
TRBJ1-5	18	NA	TRBD1	TRBV18	TGTGCCAGCTCATCCACTGACAGGGTATGGGCCCTCAATCAGCCCCAGCATTTT	CASSSTDRVWALNQPQHF
TRBJ1-5	15	NA	TRBD1	TRBV19	TGTGCCAGTAGTATCGTGACAGGGGGCACCCAGCCCCAGCATTTT	CASSIVTGGTQPQHF
TRBJ2-3	20	NA	NA	TRBV21-1	TGTGCCAGCAGCTTCCGGTCCCGGGACAGGGGACGCTATAGCACAGATACGCAGTATTTT	CASSFRSRDRGRYSTDTQYF
TRBJ1-2	14	NA	TRBD1	TRBV28	TGTGCCAGCAGTTCCGGACAGGGGGCCTATGGCTACACCTTC	CASSSGQGAYGYTF
TRBJ2-1	14	NA	NA	TRBV7-9	TGTGCCAGCAGGGGCATCAGGCTGCGCAATGAGCAGTTCTTC	CASRGIRLRNEQFF
TRBJ2-7	14	NA	NA	TRBV11-2	TGTGCCAGCAGCTTAGGGTCGGGGGTCTACGAGCAGTACTTC	CASSLGSGVYEQYF
TRBJ2-5	13	NA	NA	TRBV5-4	TGTGCCAGCAGCTCCAGGGACTTTCGGGAGCAGTACTTC	CASSSRDFREQYF
TRBJ1-5	13	NA	NA	TRBV19	TGTGCCAGTCTCGGGGGGCGGAATCAGCCCCAGCATTTT	CASLGGRNQPQHF
TRBJ1-1	16	NA	NA	TRBV7-9	TGTGCCAGCAGCCCGGTACTCGGACAGATTTACACTGAAGCTTTCTTT	CASSPVLGQIYTEAFF
TRBJ2-1	15	NA	TRBD2	TRBV4-2	TGTGCCAGCAGCCAAGATCCCATATTAGCGGGCGAGCAGTTCTTC	CASSQDPILAGEQFF
TRBJ2-1	16	once	TRBD2	TRBV11-2	TGTGCCAGCAGCTTAGGGTCTAGCGGGAGTGGGAATGAGCAGTTCTTC	CASSLGSSGSGNEQFF